Listed here are 21 T cell receptor beta chains from one sample, sequenced in a study of identical twins. TCRdb passed the 5' RACE reads through MiXCR, listing each CDR3 protein once. The sample shows 200,000 or so distinct CDR3 sequences, about 15% of them seen only once. The same data also contributed to another study, on T cells expressing NK-cell markers.

The specimen sequenced was CD8+ T cells sorted from blood. The receptors originated from a woman aged 18 to 35 in good health.

V and J are TRBV12-3 or TRBV12-4 and TRBJ2-3, with D perhaps matching TRBD1 (6 bases). Trimming stripped 3 bases from V and 3 bases from J, with 25 bases between. This CDR3 contains 19 residues. The CDR3 DNA sequence: TGTGCCAGCAGTTTCCCTCGGGACACCTTTGGCCCTTTGACAGATACGCAGTATTTT. Translation: CASSFPRDTFGPLTDTQYF.

For the CDR3, the DNA is TGCGCCAGCGCCCGTAGTTCCCTAGGTGGCGGGGAGCTGTTTTTT. Translated, it gives CASARSSLGGGELFF. The rearrangement links TRBV5-1 to TRBJ2-2, with D unresolved. The CDR3 loop spans 15 amino acids. Germline V gene sequence: CDR1 SGHRS, CDR2 YFSETQ. V lost 7 bases, J lost 7 bases, and 20 bases lay in between.

This clonotype appeared a few times. The genes are TRBV6-2 or TRBV6-3 and TRBJ1-1; D unresolved. Trimming took off 7 bases at V and 1 base at J, with 10 bases between the two ends. The CDR3 contains 13 residues. Per germline, CDR1 MNHEY and CDR2 SVGEGT. The CDR3 is CASTGKRNTEAFF. CDR3 DNA: TGTGCCAGCACCGGCAAAAGGAACACTGAAGCTTTCTTT.

This clonotype was found many times. The junction departs from the called germline gene at one end, perhaps through a read error. The chain uses TRBV12-5 and TRBJ2-5; TRBD2 is a possible D gene (5 bases). The CDR3 is 9 residues long. Germline values: CDR1 LGHNT, CDR2 FRNRAP. DNA of the CDR3: TGTGCTAGTGGTCCCCAACTAGACTTC. This gives the protein CASGPQLDF. The variable domain in full, with the rest retrieved from reference TRBV12-5 and TRBJ2-5, is DARVTQTPRHKVTEMGQEVTMRCQPILGHNTVFWYRQTMMQGLELLAYFRNRAPLDDSGMPKDRFSAEMPDATLATLKIQPSEPRDSAVYFCASGPQLDFGPGTRLLVL.

The chain couples TRBV25-1 to TRBJ2-3, with D possibly being TRBD1 (7 bases). CDR3 size: 16 residues. The V gene's germline CDR1 is MGHDK and CDR2 SYGVNS. V shed 7 bases and J shed 4 bases, with 21 bases lying between them. Written as DNA, the CDR3 is TGTGCCAGCACCCAGGGCAGGGGGGCCTCGGCAGATACGCAGTATTTT. Amino acid sequence: CASTQGRGASADTQYF.

The rearrangement joins TRBV3-1 to TRBJ1-2, with no clear D. V lost 0 bases to trimming and J lost 7 bases, with 6 bases between them. Germline assignment: CDR1 LGHDT and CDR2 YNNKEL (reference sequence). The CDR3 extends over 12 amino acids. The CDR3 protein is CASSQDPAGYTF. The CDR3 DNA reads as TGTGCCAGCAGCCAAGACCCGGCTGGCTACACCTTC.

This chain links TRBV12-3 or TRBV12-4 with TRBJ1-5; the D is unclear. V dropped 3 bases and J dropped 7 bases, with 10 bases sitting between them. The CDR3 contains 13 residues. Written as DNA, the CDR3 is TGTGCCAGCAGTTTCGGGTTCGGGCAGCCCCAGCATTTT. It specifies CASSFGFGQPQHF.

About this clonotype: Relative to the germline gene, one junction end is altered; a read error may explain this. This chain joins TRBV29-1 and TRBJ2-2, with a tentative D call TRBD2 (5 bases). Germline loops: CDR1 SQVTM, CDR2 ANQGSEA. This CDR3 is built from 14 residues. CDR3 coding DNA: TGCAGCGCCACCGACGGGTCGGGCACCGGGGAGCTTTTTTTT. Translating gives CSATDGSGTGELFF.

The J gene is TRBJ2-1, the V gene TRBV6-4, with 7 bases lining up with TRBD2. J was trimmed by 4 bases and V by 2 bases; bases with no gene match: 8. The CDR3 consists of 16 residues. From germline, CDR1 is MRHNA and CDR2 SNTAGT. The CDR3 nucleotides read TGTGCCAGCAGTGACGATCCGGGAGGACCTTACAATGAGCAGTTCTTC. This codes for CASSDDPGGPYNEQFF.

V usage is TRBV7-9 and J usage is TRBJ2-5; D is undetermined. V lost 8 bases and J lost 1, with 20 bases in between. The CDR3 has 16 amino acids. Germline V lookup: CDR1 SEHNR, CDR2 FQNEAQ (reference sequence). CDR3 loop: CASLSNEDGPQETQYF. Here the CDR3 DNA reads TGTGCCAGCCTGAGTAACGAGGATGGACCCCAAGAGACCCAGTACTTC.

The rearrangement uses TRBV7-3 and TRBJ1-1, with 8 bases matching TRBD1. J lost 0 bases, V lost 6 bases, and 0 bases had no gene match. Germline V gene sequence: CDR1 SGHTA, CDR2 FQGTGA. The CDR3 is 13 amino acids. The CDR3 DNA is TGTGCCAGCAGACAGGGGGTGAACACTGAAGCTTTCTTT. Residues: CASRQGVNTEAFF.

The table lists this clonotype with a few counts. The genes are TRBV11-2 and TRBJ2-1; D is unclear. The germline V and J ends were trimmed by 1 base and 9 bases, with 10 bases remaining between them. CDR3 length: 13 amino acids. Germline V lookup: CDR1 SGHAT, CDR2 FQNNGV. CDR3 nucleotide sequence: TGTGCCAGCAGCTTAGTTCGGCAGAGTGAGCAGTTCTTC. Protein sequence: CASSLVRQSEQFF. Filled out from reference TRBV11-2 and TRBJ2-1, the complete variable domain reads EAGVAQSPRYKIIEKRQSVAFWCNPISGHATLYWYQQILGQGPKLLIQFQNNGVVDDSQLPKDRFSAERLKGVDSTLKIQPAKLEDSAVYLCASSLVRQSEQFFGPGTRLTVL.

In this sample, this clonotype turned up many times. J is TRBJ2-7 and V is TRBV20-1; TRBD1 might be the D (6 bases). The germline V gene has CDR1 DFQATT and CDR2 SNEGSKA (reference sequence). The CDR3 covers 12 residues. This CDR3 reads CSVGDNSYEQYF. DNA for the CDR3: TGCAGCGTCGGGGACAACTCCTACGAGCAGTACTTC.

This clonotype has more than one count but fewer than ten. The CDR3 reads CAISEGQIYEQYF. The CDR3, as DNA: TGTGCCATCAGTGAAGGCCAGATCTACGAGCAGTACTTC. The rearrangement links TRBV10-3 to TRBJ2-7; no reliable D call. V was pared by 3 bases and J by 3 bases, with 9 bases between. Germline V gene data show CDR1 as ENHRY and CDR2 as SYGVKD. This CDR3 is 13 amino acids long.

This clonotype was picked up a small number of times. The gene calls are TRBV24-1 and TRBJ1-5; 7 bases agree with TRBD1. The CDR3 loop spans 16 amino acids. V trimming: 4 bases; J trimming: 2 bases; junction bases outside the gene matches: 7. The V gene's germline CDR1 is KGHDR and CDR2 SFDVKD. The CDR3, as DNA: TGTGCCACCAGTGACCAAGACAGGGATCGCAATCAGCCCCAGCATTTT. This encodes CATSDQDRDRNQPQHF.

This clonotype occurred a few times. The chain carries TRBV12-3 or TRBV12-4 and TRBJ1-1; no clear D gene. V dropped 10 bases and J dropped 1 base, with 13 bases sitting between them. This CDR3 contains 13 residues. The CDR3 region is CANSDGGNTEAFF. DNA for the CDR3: TGTGCCAACTCCGACGGAGGGAACACTGAAGCTTTCTTT.

This chain connects TRBV10-2 to TRBJ1-2; D is undetermined. Deletions cut 7 bases from V and 1 base from J, with 13 bases between. The length of the CDR3 is 14 residues. The germline V gene encodes CDR1 WSHSY and CDR2 SAAADI. The DNA for the CDR3 is TGCGCCAGCAACGCCCCAGAAATTAACTATGGCTACACCTTC. It codes for CASNAPEINYGYTF.

This clonotype was picked up many times. The chain links TRBV12-3 or TRBV12-4 to TRBJ1-5, with D perhaps TRBD1 (5 bases). With 8 bases removed from V and 3 bases from J, the gap between germline ends came to 14 bases. The CDR3 loop spans 14 amino acids. The CDR3 sequence: CASLPIGANQPQHF. In DNA form, the CDR3 reads TGTGCCAGCCTCCCGATAGGGGCCAATCAGCCCCAGCATTTT.

This clonotype turned up a few times. The chain recombines TRBV3-1 with TRBJ2-7, with 8 bases aligning to TRBD2. V lost 4 bases to trimming and J lost 1 base; unmatched junction nucleotides: 3. Germline lookup yields CDR1 LGHDT and CDR2 YNNKEL (reference sequence). The CDR3 extends over 14 amino acids. CDR3 loop: CASSLTSESYEQYF. DNA for the CDR3: TGTGCCAGCAGCCTGACTAGCGAGTCCTACGAGCAGTACTTC.

At least ten counts were recorded for this clonotype. The chain couples TRBV5-1 to TRBJ2-2, with a weak D call TRBD2 (5 bases). Between the trimmed V and J ends, which lost 3 bases and 8 bases, there was a span of 5 bases. This CDR3 contains 11 residues. CDR1 is SGHRS, CDR2 YFSETQ, per germline. CDR3 amino acids: CASSWTGELFF. The CDR3 DNA reads as TGCGCCAGCAGCTGGACTGGGGAGCTGTTTTTT. Filled out from reference TRBV5-1 and TRBJ2-2, the complete variable domain reads KAGVTQTPRYLIKTRGQQVTLSCSPISGHRSVSWYQQTPGQGLQFLFEYFSETQRNKGNFPGRFSGRQFSNSRSEMNVSTLELGDSALYLCASSWTGELFFGEGSRLTVL.

This clonotype was detected a few times. The chain couples TRBV20-1 to TRBJ2-5; D is perhaps TRBD2 (5 bases). Trimming removed 1 base at V and 4 bases at J, with 7 bases between. CDR3 length: 12 residues. In germline, CDR1 is DFQATT, CDR2 SNEGSKA (reference sequence). The CDR3 region has the DNA TGCAGTGCTAGAGCGGGGAGAGAGACCCAGTACTTC. Translating gives CSARAGRETQYF.